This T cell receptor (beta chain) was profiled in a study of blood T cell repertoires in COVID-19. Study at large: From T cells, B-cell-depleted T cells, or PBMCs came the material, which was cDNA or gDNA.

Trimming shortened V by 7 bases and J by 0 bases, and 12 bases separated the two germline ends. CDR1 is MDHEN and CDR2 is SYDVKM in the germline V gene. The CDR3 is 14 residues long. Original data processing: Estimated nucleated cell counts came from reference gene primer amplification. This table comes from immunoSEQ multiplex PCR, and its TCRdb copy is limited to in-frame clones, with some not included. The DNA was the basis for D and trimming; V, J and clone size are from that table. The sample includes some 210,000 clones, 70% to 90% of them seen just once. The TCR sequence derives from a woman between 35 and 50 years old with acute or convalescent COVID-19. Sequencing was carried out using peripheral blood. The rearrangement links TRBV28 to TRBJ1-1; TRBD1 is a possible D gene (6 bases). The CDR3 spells CASMDSFMNTEAFF. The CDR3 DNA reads TGTGCCAGCATGGACAGTTTCATGAACACTGAAGCTTTCTTT.